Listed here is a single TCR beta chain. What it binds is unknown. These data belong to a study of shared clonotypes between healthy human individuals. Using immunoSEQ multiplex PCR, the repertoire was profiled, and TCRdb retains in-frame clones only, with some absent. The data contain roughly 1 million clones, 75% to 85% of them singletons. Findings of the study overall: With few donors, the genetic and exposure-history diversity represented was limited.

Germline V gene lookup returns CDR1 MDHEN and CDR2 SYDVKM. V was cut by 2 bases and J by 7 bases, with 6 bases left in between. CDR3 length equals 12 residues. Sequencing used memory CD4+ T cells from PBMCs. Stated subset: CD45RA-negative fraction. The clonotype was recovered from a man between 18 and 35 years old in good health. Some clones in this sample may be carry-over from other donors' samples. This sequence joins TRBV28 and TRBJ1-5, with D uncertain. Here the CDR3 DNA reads TGTGCCAGCAGTTTAAAACAACAGCCCCAGCATTTT. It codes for CASSLKQQPQHF.